The source of this TCR beta chain is a study of cytomegalovirus exposure and HLA in healthy donors. Points from the study as a whole: Later analysis identified a missense DCLRE1C variant that was linked to TCR beta V- and J-gene trimming. Confirmation was obtained in vitro that a few CMV-associated chains are specific for CMV antigens. TCR beta V segments were, for the most part, productive about 87% or about 30% of the time in an earlier analysis.

With 2 bases clipped from V and 8 bases from J, the junction kept 5 bases outside the gene matches. Germline V gene sequence: CDR1 MNHEY, CDR2 SMNVEV (reference sequence). The CDR3 contains 14 residues. Remarks on this clone: Antigen: not known.

Use of 60 Vbeta and 13 Jbeta primers characterized the PCR. Clones were read by immunoSEQ multiplex PCR, and TCRdb kept only the in-frame ones, dropping some. Seen here are a few hundred thousand clones, 80% to 95% observed once, and the top ten hold about 1.7%. The sequence was obtained from a girl aged 2-15 years in good health and CMV-seronegative. The chain is built from TRBV27 and TRBJ2-1, with TRBD2 matching over 8 bases. The sequencing sample was made of PBMCs. Here the CDR3 reads CASSLPSGQHEQFF. The CDR3 bases are TGTGCCAGCAGTTTACCTAGCGGGCAGCATGAGCAGTTCTTC.